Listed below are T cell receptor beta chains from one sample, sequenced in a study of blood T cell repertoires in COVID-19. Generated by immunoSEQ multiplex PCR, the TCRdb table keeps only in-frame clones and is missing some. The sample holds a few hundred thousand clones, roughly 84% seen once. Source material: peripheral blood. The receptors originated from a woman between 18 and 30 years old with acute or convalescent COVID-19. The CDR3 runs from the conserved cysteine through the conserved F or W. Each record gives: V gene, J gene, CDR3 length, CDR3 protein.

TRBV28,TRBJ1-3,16,CASSAGQGVSGNTIYF
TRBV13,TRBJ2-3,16,CASSLMVGQVGNTQYF
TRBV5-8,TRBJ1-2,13,CASSVDGNYGYTF
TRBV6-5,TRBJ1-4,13,CASERQLNEKLFF
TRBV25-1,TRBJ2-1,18,CASSGGLASLSSYNEQFF
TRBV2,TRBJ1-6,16,CASSARGVTYNSPLHF
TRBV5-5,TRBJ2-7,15,CASSLQGLAVYEQYF
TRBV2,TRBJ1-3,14,CASSVWTGMNTIYF
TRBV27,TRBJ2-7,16,CASSFLTETSENEQYF
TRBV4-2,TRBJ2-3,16,CASSRLPGLPPDTQYF
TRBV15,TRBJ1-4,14,CATRLAGGGEKLFF
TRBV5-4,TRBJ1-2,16,CASSPGGTGVNYGYTF
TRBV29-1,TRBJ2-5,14,CSVDPGQGVETQYF
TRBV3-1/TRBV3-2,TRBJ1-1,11,CASRGGTEAFF
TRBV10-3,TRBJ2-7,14,CAISRTSGEDEQYF
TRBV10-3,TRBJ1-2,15,CAISANLQGADGYTF
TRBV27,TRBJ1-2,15,CASSLNVRGDYGYTF
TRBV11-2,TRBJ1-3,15,CASSSDRGPGNTIYF